This T cell receptor (beta chain) is drawn from a study of blood T cell repertoires in COVID-19. Produced via immunoSEQ multiplex PCR; TCRdb's table is partial and in-frame only. The sample shows about 68,000 clones, roughly 90% of them seen only once. The CDR3 covers 15 residues. Germline lookup yields CDR1 KGHSY and CDR2 FQNENV. Trimming at V came to 3 bases and at J to 0 bases, leaving 4 bases not matched to a gene. The sample comprised peripheral blood. The chain is built from TRBV16 and TRBJ1-1; 7 nucleotides line up with TRBD1. The clonotype originates from a human donor in a cohort sampled during active COVID-19. In DNA form, the CDR3 reads TGTGCCAGCAGCCAGGACAGGCCGATGAACACTGAAGCTTTCTTT. This codes for CASSQDRPMNTEAFF.